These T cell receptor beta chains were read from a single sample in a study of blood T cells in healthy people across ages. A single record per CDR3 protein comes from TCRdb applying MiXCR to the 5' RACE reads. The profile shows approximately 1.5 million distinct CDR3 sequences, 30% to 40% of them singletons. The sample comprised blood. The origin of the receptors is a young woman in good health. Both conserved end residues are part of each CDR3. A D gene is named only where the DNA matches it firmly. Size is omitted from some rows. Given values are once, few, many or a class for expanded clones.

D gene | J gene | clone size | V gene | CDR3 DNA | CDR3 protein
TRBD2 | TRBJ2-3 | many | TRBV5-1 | TGCGCCAGCAGCTTGACGGGACTAGCGGGTACCACAGATACGCAGTATTTT | CASSLTGLAGTTDTQYF
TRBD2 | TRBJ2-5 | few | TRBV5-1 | TGCGCCAGCAGCTACTCCGGGAGGACGGAGACCCAGTACTTC | CASSYSGRTETQYF
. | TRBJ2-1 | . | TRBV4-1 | TGCGCCAGCAGCCAAGATAGGGCTAGCCTCACACTTAATGAGCAGTTCTTC | CASSQDRASLTLNEQFF
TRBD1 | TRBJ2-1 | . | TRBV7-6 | TGTGCCAGCAGCTTCAACAGGGGGCGGGAGCGTGATGAGCAGTTCTTC | CASSFNRGRERDEQFF
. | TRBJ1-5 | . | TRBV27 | TGTGCCAGCAGTTGGGGCTCAGGGAGTAGCAATCAGCCCCAGCATTTT | CASSWGSGSSNQPQHF
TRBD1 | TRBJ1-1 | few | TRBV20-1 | TGCAGTGCCTCGGCAGGGGGCGAAAACACTGAAGCTTTCTTT | CSASAGGENTEAFF
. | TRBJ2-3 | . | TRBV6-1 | TGTGCCAGCAGTGAAAGGCCCCCTAGAGGGGTGGGAGCAGATACGCAGTATTTT | CASSERPPRGVGADTQYF
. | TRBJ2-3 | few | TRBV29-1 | TGCAGCGTTGAAGGGAGTAGTAGAGGAACAGATGCGCAGTATTTT | CSVEGSSRGTDAQYF
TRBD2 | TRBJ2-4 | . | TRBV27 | TGTGCCAGCAGTCCGGGGACTAGCGGGTACAAAAACATTCAGTACTTC | CASSPGTSGYKNIQYF
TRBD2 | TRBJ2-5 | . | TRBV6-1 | TGTGCCAGCAGTGTGGGAAAGCGGGAGGATCAAGAGACCCAGTACTTC | CASSVGKREDQETQYF
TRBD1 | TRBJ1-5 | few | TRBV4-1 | TGCGCCAGCAGCCACGCGCCGGGACAGGGTGGAGGCCAGCCCCAGCATTTT | CASSHAPGQGGGQPQHF
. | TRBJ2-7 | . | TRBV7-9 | TGTGCCAGCAGCCTCCAGGGCCCCGTCGCCTACGAGCAGTACTTC | CASSLQGPVAYEQYF
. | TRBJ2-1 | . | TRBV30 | TGTGCCTGGAGTCGGGACTTATACAATGAGCAGTTCTTC | CAWSRDLYNEQFF
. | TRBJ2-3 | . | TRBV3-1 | TGTGCCAGCAGCCAAGCCGGGAGCCCTCGCACAGATACGCAGTATTTT | CASSQAGSPRTDTQYF
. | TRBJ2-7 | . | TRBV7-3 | TGTGCCAGCAGCTTTACCGGATTAAGCGAGCAGTACTTC | CASSFTGLSEQYF
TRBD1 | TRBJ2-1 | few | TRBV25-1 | TGTGCCAGCAGTGAATCTGGGACAGGGTACTACAATGAGCAGTTCTTC | CASSESGTGYYNEQFF
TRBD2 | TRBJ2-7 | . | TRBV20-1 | TGCAGTGCTAGAGTGGGGACTAGCGGGAGGGCCCCCAAGTACGAGCAGTACTTC | CSARVGTSGRAPKYEQYF
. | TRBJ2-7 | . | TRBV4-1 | TGCGCCAGCAGCCAAGGGTCGGGGGTTGGCTACGAGCAGTACTTC | CASSQGSGVGYEQYF
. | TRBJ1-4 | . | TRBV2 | TGTGCCAGCTTCCAAAGTAGGGTTAATGAAAAACTGTTTTTT | CASFQSRVNEKLFF
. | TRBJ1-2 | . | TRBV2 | TGTGCCAGCAGGAGTGGGCAGGGCCAGGGCTACACCTTC | CASRSGQGQGYTF
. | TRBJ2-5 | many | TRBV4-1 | TGCGCCAGCAGCCAATTCAGATGGGAGACCCAGTACTTC | CASSQFRWETQYF
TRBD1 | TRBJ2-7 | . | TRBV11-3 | TGTGCCAGCAGCTTAGGAGTACAGGGGAAATACGAGCAGTACTTC | CASSLGVQGKYEQYF
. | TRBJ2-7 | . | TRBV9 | TGTGCCAGCAGCCCAAGTGGGCGAACAGGGACCTACGAGCAGTACTTC | CASSPSGRTGTYEQYF
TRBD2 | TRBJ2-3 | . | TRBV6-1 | TGTGCCAGCAGTGACCCGCGGCTAGCGGGGGGCGTGGATACGCAGTATTTT | CASSDPRLAGGVDTQYF
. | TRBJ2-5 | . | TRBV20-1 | TGCAGTGCTATCATAGCGGCGGGGAGGGAGACCCAGTACTTC | CSAIIAAGRETQYF
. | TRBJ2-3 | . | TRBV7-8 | TGTGCCAGCAGCCCCAAGGTGGGGGATACGCAGTATTTT | CASSPKVGDTQYF
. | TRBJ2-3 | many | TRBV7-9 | TGTGCCAGCAGCCAGTGGGGTCAGAGCTCAGATACGCAGTATTTT | CASSQWGQSSDTQYF